This T cell receptor beta chain comes out of a study of cytomegalovirus exposure and HLA in healthy donors. Overall study: Roughly 180 million T cells yielded some 120 million unique TCR beta sequences in earlier analysis.

As to this clone: Its antigen is currently unknown.

Primers included in the PCR were 60 Vbeta and 13 Jbeta primers. Only in-frame clones appear in the TCRdb table, and some are missing; sequencing was by immunoSEQ multiplex PCR. The profile covers fewer than 300,000 clones, with over 70% appearing a single time and roughly 0.3% taken by the ten largest. Study observations and caveats: Segments of the TCR beta V type were, in most cases, productive about 87% or about 30% of the time in an earlier analysis. Cytomegalovirus status, reportedly, was diagnosed with high specificity and sensitivity by the classifier.

Between the trimmed V and J ends, which lost 4 bases and 3 bases, there was a span of 10 bases. There are 14 residues in the CDR3. Germline CDR1 and CDR2: MGHDK and SYGVNS. The chain has TRBV25-1 and TRBJ2-1; no reliable D call. Sequenced input: PBMCs. The TCR originated in a girl aged 2-15 years in good health and CMV-seronegative. CDR3 coding DNA: TGTGCCAGCAGTGGATGGTCTAACTACAATGAGCAGTTCTTC. This translates into CASSGWSNYNEQFF.